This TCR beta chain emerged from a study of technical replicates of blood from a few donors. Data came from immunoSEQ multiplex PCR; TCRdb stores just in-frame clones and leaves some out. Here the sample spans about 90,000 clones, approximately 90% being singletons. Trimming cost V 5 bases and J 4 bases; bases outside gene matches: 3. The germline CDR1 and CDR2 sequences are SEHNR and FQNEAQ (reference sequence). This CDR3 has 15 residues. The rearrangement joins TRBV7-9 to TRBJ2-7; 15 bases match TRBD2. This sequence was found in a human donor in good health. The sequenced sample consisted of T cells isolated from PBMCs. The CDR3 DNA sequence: TGTGCCAGCAGCCGGACTAGCGGGAGGGCATACGAGCAGTACTTC. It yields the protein CASSRTSGRAYEQYF.